This T cell receptor beta chain was profiled in a study of blood T cells in healthy people across ages. Next came a second PCR, run for about 7 to 11 cycles, which used a sample-barcoded 5' primer along with a J-beta primer mix. From the 5' RACE reads, TCRdb called clonotypes with MiXCR, one entry per CDR3 protein. The table records about 1.4 million distinct CDR3 sequences, around 55% of them present only once. In its sample, this clonotype was seen a few times. Germline assignment: CDR1 SGHTA and CDR2 FQGNSA. V shed 2 bases and J 3 bases; nucleotides not matched to a gene: 5. The CDR3 length is 15 residues.

The rearrangement links TRBV7-2 to TRBJ2-7, with 9 bases fitting TRBD2. The receptor comes from a man between 18 and 29 years old in good health. The specimen sequenced was blood. The CDR3 protein is CASSLSSGTHYEQYF. CDR3 DNA sequence: TGTGCCAGCAGCTTATCTAGCGGGACTCACTACGAGCAGTACTTC.